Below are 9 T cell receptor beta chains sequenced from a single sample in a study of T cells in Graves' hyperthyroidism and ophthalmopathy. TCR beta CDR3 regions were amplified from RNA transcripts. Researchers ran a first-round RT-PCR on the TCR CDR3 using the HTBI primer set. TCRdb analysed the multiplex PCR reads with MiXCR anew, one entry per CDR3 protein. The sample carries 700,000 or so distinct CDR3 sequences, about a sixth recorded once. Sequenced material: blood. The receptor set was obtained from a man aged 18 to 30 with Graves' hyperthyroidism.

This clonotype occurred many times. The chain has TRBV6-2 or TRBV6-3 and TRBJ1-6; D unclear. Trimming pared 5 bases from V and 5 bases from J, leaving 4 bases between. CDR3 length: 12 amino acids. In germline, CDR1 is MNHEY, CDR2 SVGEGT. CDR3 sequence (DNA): TGTGCCAGCAGTCCGAATAATTCACCCCTCCACTTT. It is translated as CASSPNNSPLHF.

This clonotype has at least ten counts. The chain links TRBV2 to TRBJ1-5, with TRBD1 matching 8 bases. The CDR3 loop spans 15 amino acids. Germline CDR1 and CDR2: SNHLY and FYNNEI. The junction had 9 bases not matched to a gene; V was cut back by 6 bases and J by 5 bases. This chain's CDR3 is CASSGSDRGYQPQHF. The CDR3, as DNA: TGTGCCAGCAGCGGTTCTGACAGGGGCTATCAGCCCCAGCATTTT.

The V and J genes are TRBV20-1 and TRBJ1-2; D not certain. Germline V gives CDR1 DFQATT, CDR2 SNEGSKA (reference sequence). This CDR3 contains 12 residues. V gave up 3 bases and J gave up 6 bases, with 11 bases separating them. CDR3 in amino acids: CSARPGRDGYTF. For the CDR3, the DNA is TGCAGTGCTAGGCCTGGACGGGATGGCTACACCTTC.

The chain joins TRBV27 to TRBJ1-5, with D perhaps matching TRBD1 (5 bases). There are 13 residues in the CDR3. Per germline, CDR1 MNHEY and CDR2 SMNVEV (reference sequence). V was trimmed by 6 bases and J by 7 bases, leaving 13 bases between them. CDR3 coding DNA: TGTGCCAGCAGAGGACCGAGGGGCCAGCCCCAGCATTTT. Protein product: CASRGPRGQPQHF.

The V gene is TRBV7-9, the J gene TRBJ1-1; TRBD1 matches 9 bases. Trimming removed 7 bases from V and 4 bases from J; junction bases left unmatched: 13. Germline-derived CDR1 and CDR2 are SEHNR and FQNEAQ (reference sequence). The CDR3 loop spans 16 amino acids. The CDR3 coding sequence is TGTGCCAGCACCCCCGGGTGGACAGGGGTGTCCACTGAAGCTTTCTTT. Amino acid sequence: CASTPGWTGVSTEAFF.

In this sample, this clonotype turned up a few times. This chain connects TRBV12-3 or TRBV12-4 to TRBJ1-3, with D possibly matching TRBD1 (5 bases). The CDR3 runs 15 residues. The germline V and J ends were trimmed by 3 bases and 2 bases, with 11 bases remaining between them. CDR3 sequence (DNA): TGTGCCAGCAGTTTTTTCAAGGGGCCTGGAAACACCATATATTTT. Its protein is CASSFFKGPGNTIYF.

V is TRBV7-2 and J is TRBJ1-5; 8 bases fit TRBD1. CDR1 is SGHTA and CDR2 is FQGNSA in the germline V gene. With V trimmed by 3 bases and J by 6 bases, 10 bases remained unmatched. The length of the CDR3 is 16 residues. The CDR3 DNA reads TGTGCCAGCAGCTTTGCAGGGGGCCCCTTCGGTCAGCCCCAGCATTTT. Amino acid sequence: CASSFAGGPFGQPQHF.

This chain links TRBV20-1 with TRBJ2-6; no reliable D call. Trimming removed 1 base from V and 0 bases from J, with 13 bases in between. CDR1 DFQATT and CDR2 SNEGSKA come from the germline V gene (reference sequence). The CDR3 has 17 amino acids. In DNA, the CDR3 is TGCAGTGCTAGAGCCCGACTCCGTTACTCTGGGGCCAACGTCCTGACTTTC. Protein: CSARARLRYSGANVLTF.

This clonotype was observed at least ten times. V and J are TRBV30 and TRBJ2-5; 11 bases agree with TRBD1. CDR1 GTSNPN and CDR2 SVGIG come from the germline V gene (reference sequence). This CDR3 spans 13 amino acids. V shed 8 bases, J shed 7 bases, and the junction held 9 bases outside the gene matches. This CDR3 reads CAQGQGGHATQYF. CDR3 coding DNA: TGTGCCCAGGGACAGGGGGGGCATGCGACCCAGTACTTC.